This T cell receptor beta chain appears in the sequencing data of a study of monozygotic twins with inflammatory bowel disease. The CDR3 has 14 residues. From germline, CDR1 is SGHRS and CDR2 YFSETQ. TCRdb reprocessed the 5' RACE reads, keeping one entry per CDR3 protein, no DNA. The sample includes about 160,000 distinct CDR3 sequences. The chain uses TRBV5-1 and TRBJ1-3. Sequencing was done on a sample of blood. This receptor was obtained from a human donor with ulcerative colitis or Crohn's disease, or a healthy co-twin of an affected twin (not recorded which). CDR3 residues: CASSLGPSGNTIYF.